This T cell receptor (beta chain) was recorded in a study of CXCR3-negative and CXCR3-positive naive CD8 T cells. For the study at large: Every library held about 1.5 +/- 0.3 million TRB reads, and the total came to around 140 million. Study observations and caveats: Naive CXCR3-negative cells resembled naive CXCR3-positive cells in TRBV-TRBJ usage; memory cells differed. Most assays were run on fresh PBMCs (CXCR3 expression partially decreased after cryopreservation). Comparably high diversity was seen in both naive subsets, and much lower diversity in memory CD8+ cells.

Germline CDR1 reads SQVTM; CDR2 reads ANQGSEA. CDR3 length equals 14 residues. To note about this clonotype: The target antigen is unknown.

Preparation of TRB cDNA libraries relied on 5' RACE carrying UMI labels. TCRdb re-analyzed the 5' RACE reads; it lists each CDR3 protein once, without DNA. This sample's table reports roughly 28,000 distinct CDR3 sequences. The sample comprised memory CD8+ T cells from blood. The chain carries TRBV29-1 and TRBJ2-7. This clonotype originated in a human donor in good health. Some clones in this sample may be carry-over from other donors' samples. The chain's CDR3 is CSVEVVGSPYEQYF.